These 19 T cell receptor beta chains originate from one sample sequenced in a study of blood T cell repertoires in COVID-19. The assay was immunoSEQ multiplex PCR, and TCRdb's table has in-frame clones only and misses some. The sample lists some 96,000 clones, about 88% seen once, with less than 8.5% in the top ten. Sequenced material: peripheral blood. The receptor source for this set is a man in his thirties or forties in a cohort sampled during active COVID-19.

The rearrangement links TRBV6-6 to TRBJ2-7; TRBD2 aligns across 8 bases. The CDR3 has 14 residues. Germline assignment: CDR1 MNHNY and CDR2 SVGAGI (reference sequence). With V trimmed by 7 bases and J by 4 bases, 9 bases remained unmatched. CDR3 sequence: CASNSGGGGYEQYF. CDR3 DNA sequence: TGTGCCAGCAACAGCGGGGGTGGCGGTTACGAGCAGTACTTC.

This clone came up a few times. V gene TRBV7-6 combines with J gene TRBJ2-7; 9 nucleotides match TRBD1. The V segment lost 1 base and the J segment 4 bases; nucleotides outside the gene matches: 5. The CDR3 runs to 15 residues. From germline, CDR1 is SGHVS and CDR2 FNYEAQ. CDR3 region: CASSLDRGTGYEQYF. Here the CDR3 DNA reads TGTGCCAGCAGCTTAGATCGTGGGACAGGGTACGAGCAGTACTTC.

The gene calls are TRBV7-6 and TRBJ2-3, with a tentative D call TRBD2 (6 bases). This CDR3 is built from 18 residues. The V gene lost 2 bases and the J gene lost 2 bases, with 20 bases spanning the gap. Germline-derived CDR1 and CDR2 are SGHVS and FNYEAQ. The CDR3 loop is CASSLKGPGVGDTDTQYF. The CDR3 DNA reads TGTGCCAGCAGCTTAAAGGGACCGGGGGTAGGGGACACAGATACGCAGTATTTT.

V gene TRBV27 combines with J gene TRBJ2-7; 10 bases fit TRBD1. The germline V gene has CDR1 MNHEY and CDR2 SMNVEV (reference sequence). The ends lost 5 bases at V and 3 bases at J; junction bases unmatched: 7. CDR3 length equals 15 residues. CDR3 coding DNA: TGTGCCAGCAGTCTAAGGGACAGGGGTATCTACGAGCAGTACTTC. Residues: CASSLRDRGIYEQYF.

This clone appeared a few times. V is TRBV2 and J is TRBJ1-5; D unresolved. The CDR3 is 14 residues long. CDR1 is SNHLY and CDR2 is FYNNEI in the germline V gene. V was cut by 4 bases and J by 5 bases, with 12 bases left in between. CDR3 nucleotides: TGTGCCAGCAGTGGGTCGACCGGAGATCAGCCCCAGCATTTT. It is translated as CASSGSTGDQPQHF.

This chain joins TRBV7-2 and TRBJ1-1, with 8 nucleotides matching TRBD1. CDR1 and CDR2 (germline): SGHTA, FQGNSA. This CDR3 has 14 residues. V gave up 0 bases and J gave up 7 bases; unmatched junction bases: 4. The CDR3: CASSLAGGQVEAFF. CDR3 DNA: TGTGCCAGCAGCTTAGCCGGGGGACAGGTTGAAGCTTTCTTT.

This chain joins TRBV28 and TRBJ1-3; possibly TRBD1 for D (6 bases). The CDR3 runs to 12 residues. Trimming stripped 5 bases from V and 9 bases from J, with 11 bases between. Germline CDR1 and CDR2: MDHEN and SYDVKM. DNA for the CDR3: TGTGCCAGCAGTCTGGGAGGGGGCACCATATATTTT. Encoded protein: CASSLGGGTIYF.

The sample holds one count of this clone. The chain has TRBV12-3 or TRBV12-4 and TRBJ1-1, with a possible D match to TRBD1 (6 bases). V dropped 4 bases and J dropped 7 bases, with 13 bases sitting between them. The CDR3 consists of 13 residues. The CDR3 protein is CASSSRATGEAFF. The CDR3 DNA sequence: TGTGCCAGCAGTTCTAGGGCGACAGGTGAAGCTTTCTTT.

This chain links TRBV5-4 with TRBJ1-3; 7 positions agree with TRBD1. CDR3 length equals 17 residues. V shed 1 base, J shed 1 base, and the junction held 8 bases outside the gene matches. Germline-derived CDR1 and CDR2 are SGHNT and YYREEE (reference sequence). The CDR3 nucleotides are TGTGCCAGCAGCTTGTGGGGCGGGACAGCTTCTGGAAACACCATATATTTT. This sequence encodes CASSLWGGTASGNTIYF.

V and J are TRBV6-2 or TRBV6-3 and TRBJ2-3; 10 nucleotides agree with TRBD2. The CDR3 runs 16 residues. V dropped 6 bases and J dropped 9; count of bases not matched to a gene: 15. Germline V gene data show CDR1 as MNHEY and CDR2 as SVGEGT. The CDR3 is CASSPVGLAARGTQYF. The DNA of the CDR3 is TGTGCCAGCAGCCCCGTCGGACTAGCGGCGCGGGGGACGCAGTATTTT.

V usage is TRBV30 and J usage is TRBJ2-1, with 14 bases identical to TRBD2. With 3 bases clipped from V and 6 bases from J, the junction kept 1 base outside the gene matches. Germline V gene lookup returns CDR1 GTSNPN and CDR2 SVGIG (reference sequence). The CDR3 extends over 14 amino acids. The CDR3 sequence is CAWRGLAGVNEQFF. As DNA, the CDR3 is TGTGCCTGGAGGGGACTAGCGGGGGTCAATGAGCAGTTCTTC. Complete variable domain (other parts from reference TRBV30 and TRBJ2-1): SQTIHQWPATLVQPVGSPLSLECTVEGTSNPNLYWYRQAAGRGLQLLFYSVGIGQISSEVPQNLSASRPQDRQFILSSKKLLLSDSGFYLCAWRGLAGVNEQFFGPGTRLTVL.

This clone came up once. The rearrangement links TRBV5-1 to TRBJ1-4, with D possibly TRBD1 on 5 matching bases. The V and J ends lost 5 bases and 0 bases respectively, with 8 bases between them. CDR1 SGHRS and CDR2 YFSETQ come from the germline V gene. The length of the CDR3 is 14 residues. The CDR3 nucleotides read TGCGCCAGCAGGGGGGGGTCAACTAATGAAAAACTGTTTTTT. It is translated as CASRGGSTNEKLFF.

The chain employs TRBV27 and TRBJ2-3; D perhaps matches TRBD2 (5 bases). The CDR3 sequence is 12 residues long. Germline assignment: CDR1 MNHEY and CDR2 SMNVEV (reference sequence). The ends were cut back, 5 bases at V and 3 bases at J, with 6 bases in the middle. CDR3 sequence (DNA): TGTGCCAGCAGTGAGGGTACAGATACGCAGTATTTT. Amino acid sequence: CASSEGTDTQYF.

The J gene is TRBJ1-1, the V gene TRBV5-5; D is perhaps TRBD1 (6 bases). Trimming shortened V by 6 bases and J by 0 bases, and 15 bases separated the two germline ends. Germline V gene sequence: CDR1 SGHKS, CDR2 YYEKEE (reference sequence). The CDR3 is 15 residues long. CDR3 bases: TGTGCCAGCACCTCACAGGGAGGGATGAACACTGAAGCTTTCTTT. This encodes CASTSQGGMNTEAFF.

This clone was seen only a few times. The gene calls are TRBV20-1 and TRBJ1-1; the D gene is possibly TRBD1 (5 bases). The CDR3 covers 11 residues. CDR1 is DFQATT and CDR2 is SNEGSKA in the germline V gene (reference sequence). V lost 3 bases, J lost 8 bases, and 10 bases lay in between. The CDR3: CSARPAGEAFF. CDR3 DNA: TGCAGTGCTAGGCCGGCAGGGGAAGCTTTCTTT.

The gene calls are TRBV5-6 and TRBJ1-3, with D possibly TRBD1 on 5 matching bases. The CDR3 extends over 18 amino acids. Germline assignment: CDR1 SGHDT and CDR2 YYEEEE. The V gene lost 1 base and the J gene lost 0 bases, with 17 bases spanning the gap. CDR3 residues: CASSLRSGLRPSGNTIYF. CDR3 sequence (DNA): TGTGCCAGCAGCTTGCGGTCGGGACTTCGGCCCTCTGGAAACACCATATATTTT.

This chain joins TRBV9 and TRBJ1-5, with D unresolved. Germline V lookup: CDR1 SGDLS, CDR2 YYNGEE. Trimming pared 8 bases from V and 4 bases from J, leaving 25 bases between. This CDR3 region has 17 residues. The DNA for the CDR3 is TGTGCCAGATATCTCAACCGCCGCGGGCCCACAAATCAGCCCCAGCATTTT. Its translation: CARYLNRRGPTNQPQHF.

The chain uses TRBV4-3 and TRBJ1-6; D ambiguous. CDR3 length: 16 residues. Germline values: CDR1 LGHNA, CDR2 YSLEER. The ends were cut back, 0 bases at V and 6 bases at J, with 12 bases in the middle. CDR3 region: CASSQDLGSFNSPLHF. As DNA, the CDR3 is TGCGCCAGCAGCCAAGATCTTGGTAGCTTTAATTCACCCCTCCACTTT.

This clone was seen only a few times. The chain has TRBV2 and TRBJ1-2; the match to TRBD1 covers 8 bases. CDR1 is SNHLY, CDR2 FYNNEI, per germline. The CDR3 consists of 16 residues. With V trimmed by 5 bases and J by 3 bases, 11 bases remained unmatched. CDR3 in amino acids: CASSRDRSAFDYGYTF. CDR3 bases: TGTGCCAGCAGTAGGGACAGGAGCGCCTTCGACTATGGCTACACCTTC.